Detailed here is one TCR beta chain. About 0.5 to 1 ug RNA was reverse transcribed with random hexamers. TCRdb fed the immunoSEQ multiplex PCR reads into MiXCR, producing one record per CDR3 protein. The table lists about 300,000 distinct CDR3 sequences, 70% to 90% of them singletons. The entry originates in a study of CD8 T cells in Susac syndrome. Sample: CD8+ T cells from PBMCs. The clonotype was recovered from a human donor with multiple sclerosis.

CDR3 sequence: CASSHLTSGSSYEQYF. The CDR3 DNA sequence: TGTGCCAGCAGTCACCTGACTAGCGGGAGCTCCTACGAGCAGTACTTC. The V and J genes are TRBV12-3 or TRBV12-4 and TRBJ2-7, with 12 positions matching TRBD2. The CDR3 runs 16 residues. V gave up 5 bases and J gave up 0 bases; unmatched junction bases: 5.